A single sample is the source of the 30 T cell receptor gamma chains below, sequenced in a study of Vδ1+ human thymocytes. Study outcomes and limitations: Thymic TRG and TRD repertoires appeared highly polyclonal.

RNA was extracted from the cells and then reverse transcribed. Multiplex PCR used pooled V-gene forward primers and a constant-region reverse primer to amplify CDR3s. TCRdb used CATT to re-call clones from the multiplex PCR reads. The table records 8,700 or so gamma-chain clones, around 54% of them present only once. Their target antigens are unknown. Sequencing was performed on Vdelta1+ gamma-delta thymocytes from the thymus. Regarding subset: FACS-sorted CD3+ TCRalphabeta- TCRVdelta1+ TCRVdelta2- thymocytes. These receptors were collected from a girl in the first two years of life who had congenital heart surgery.

The V gene is TRGV2; the J gene was not called. In germline, CDR1 is EGSNGY, CDR2 YDSYNSKV. This CDR3 has 11 amino acids. The CDR3 sequence is CATWDGLLALF. The DNA of the CDR3 is TGTGCCACCTGGGACGGGCTTTTAGCACTCTTT.

The V gene reported is TRGV2; the J gene is uncalled. The CDR3 loop spans 12 amino acids. Germline V gene sequence: CDR1 EGSNGY, CDR2 YDSYNSKV. The CDR3 protein is CATWDGLRAKLF. The CDR3 DNA sequence: TGTGCCACCTGGGACGGACTTAGGGCCAAACTCTTT.

In the case of this clone: Other DNA sequences in the sample encode the same CDR3. The chain couples TRGV3 to TRGJ1 or TRGJ2. The J gene was missing in TCRdb and was found by matching the end of the DNA to germline. This CDR3 has 14 amino acids. CDR1 is VTNTFY and CDR2 is YDVSTARD in the germline V gene (reference sequence). The junction had 5 bases not matched to a gene; V was cut back by 0 bases and J by 3 bases. The DNA of the CDR3 is TGTGCCACCTGGGACAGGCTTTTTTATTATAAGAAACTCTTT. It translates to CATWDRLFYYKKLF.

The chain employs TRGV3 and TRGJ1 or TRGJ2. The J gene is absent in TCRdb and was assigned here via DNA matching to germline. The CDR3 has 11 amino acids. V dropped 7 bases and J dropped 4; count of bases not matched to a gene: 4. Germline CDR1 VTNTFY, CDR2 YDVSTARD (reference sequence). The CDR3 nucleotides read TGTGCCACCTGCAGGTATTATAAGAAACTCTTT. Amino acid sequence: CATCRYYKKLF.

J is TRGJ1 or TRGJ2 and V is TRGV8. No J segment appears in TCRdb, so it was assigned here by matching the sequence to germline. Losses at the gene ends were 3 bases for V and 6 bases for J; bases not matched to a gene: 5. The CDR3 is 12 amino acids. Germline V gene sequence: CDR1 VENAVY, CDR2 YDSYNSRV. The CDR3 DNA reads as TGTGCCACCTGGGATGTCGGTTATAAGAAACTCTTT. The encoded protein is CATWDVGYKKLF.

The chain uses TRGV4 and TRGJ1 or TRGJ2. The J gene is absent in TCRdb and was assigned here via DNA matching to germline. V trimming: 6 bases; J trimming: 3 bases; junction bases outside the gene matches: 14. Looked up from germline, CDR1 is EGSTGY and CDR2 is YDSYTSSV. The CDR3 loop spans 15 amino acids. As DNA, the CDR3 is TGTGCCACCTGGCCCAAAGACTGGATTTATTATAAGAAACTCTTT. Translation: CATWPKDWIYYKKLF.

The rearrangement joins TRGV4 to TRGJ1 or TRGJ2. TCRdb offers no J gene call, so here the DNA was matched to germline to obtain one. CDR3 length equals 13 residues. The V and J ends lost 4 bases and 6 bases, in that order; junction bases with no gene match: 9. Looked up from germline, CDR1 is EGSTGY and CDR2 is YDSYTSSV. CDR3 residues: CATWEVLCYKKLF. For the CDR3, the DNA is TGTGCCACCTGGGAGGTTCTTTGTTATAAGAAACTCTTT.

The V and J genes are TRGV3 and TRGJ1 or TRGJ2. No J segment appears in TCRdb, so it was assigned here by matching the sequence to germline. Per germline, CDR1 VTNTFY and CDR2 YDVSTARD (reference sequence). Trimming took 1 base from V and 3 from J; bases not matched to a gene: 6. CDR3 length: 14 residues. The CDR3 DNA sequence: TGTGCCACCTGGGACAGTACCCTTTATTATAAGAAACTCTTT. Its protein is CATWDSTLYYKKLF.

In this sample, this clone turned up a few times. The rearrangement joins TRGV3 to TRGJ1 or TRGJ2. Matching the DNA to germline supplied the J gene, which TCRdb does not give. The CDR3 has 11 residues. Trimming at V came to 2 bases and at J to 7 bases, leaving 2 bases not matched to a gene. The germline V gene encodes CDR1 VTNTFY and CDR2 YDVSTARD (reference sequence). This CDR3 reads CATWDNYKKLF. The CDR3 DNA sequence: TGTGCCACCTGGGACAACTATAAGAAACTCTTT.

Only a few counts were recorded for this clone. This same CDR3 is encoded by further DNA sequences in the sample. The chain is built from TRGV8 and TRGJ1 or TRGJ2. The trim removed 1 base at V and 3 bases at J, leaving 0 bases unmatched. This CDR3 is 12 amino acids long. Looked up from germline, CDR1 is VENAVY and CDR2 is YDSYNSRV. CDR3 in amino acids: CATWDSYYKKLF. As DNA, the CDR3 is TGTGCCACCTGGGATAGTTATTATAAGAAACTCTTT.

In this sample, this clone turned up a few times. The chain is built from TRGV2 and TRGJ1 or TRGJ2. TCRdb leaves out the J gene; it was filled in here by matching the DNA to germline. From germline, CDR1 is EGSNGY and CDR2 YDSYNSKV. CDR3 size: 15 residues. V was clipped by 1 base and J by 7 bases; unmatched bases: 13. The CDR3 sequence is CATWDGTSVRYKKLF. The CDR3 nucleotides are TGTGCCACCTGGGACGGAACAAGCGTAAGGTATAAGAAACTCTTT.

Points on this clone: This clone may be a read error of a much larger clone one base away. The chain links TRGV4 to TRGJ1 or TRGJ2. The V gene's germline CDR1 is EGSTGY and CDR2 YDSYTSSV. This CDR3 spans 11 amino acids. The CDR3 region is CAPWDYYKKLF. The DNA for the CDR3 is TGTGCCCCCTGGGATTATTATAAGAAACTCTTT.

This clone came up a few times. It may be a read error: a sequence one base away is much more abundant. The identical CDR3 is also encoded by other nucleotide sequences in the sample. The chain combines TRGV9 with TRGJ1 or TRGJ2. The CDR3 extends over 12 amino acids. The trim removed 2 bases at V and 4 bases at J, leaving 2 bases unmatched. Germline CDR1 reads GITISATS; CDR2 reads ISYDGTV (reference sequence). The CDR3 DNA is TGTGCCTTGTGGGAGGGATATTATAAGAAACTCTTT. Translation: CALWEGYYKKLF.

Called V gene: TRGV5; the J gene was not called. This CDR3 spans 10 amino acids. Germline CDR1 and CDR2: VINAFY and YDVSNSKD. Here the CDR3 DNA reads TGTGCCACCTGGGACCTCGGAGTACTCTTT. Its translation: CATWDLGVLF.

The V and J genes are TRGV9 and TRGJ1 or TRGJ2. Germline V lookup: CDR1 GITISATS, CDR2 ISYDGTV (reference sequence). The CDR3 totals 14 residues. J was trimmed by 6 bases and V by 3 bases; bases with no gene match: 11. CDR3 in amino acids: CALWEPWEVYKKLF. DNA of the CDR3: TGTGCCTTGTGGGAGCCCTGGGAGGTTTATAAGAAACTCTTT.

Worth noting for this clone: The same CDR3 can be traced to other DNA sequences in this sample. The chain employs TRGV2 and TRGJ1 or TRGJ2. The J gene, absent from TCRdb, was called here by matching the DNA to germline. CDR3 length: 11 amino acids. From germline, CDR1 is EGSNGY and CDR2 YDSYNSKV. The junction had 5 bases not matched to a gene; V was cut back by 0 bases and J by 12 bases. The chain's CDR3 is CATWDGPRKLF. CDR3 bases: TGTGCCACCTGGGACGGGCCCAGGAAACTCTTT.

There is no V gene call, and the J gene is TRGJ1 or TRGJ2. The CDR3 spans 11 residues. The CDR3 sequence is CATWDGHNLLF. The DNA for the CDR3 is TGTGCCACCTGGGACGGCCACAACCTTCTCTTT.

A word on this clone: Other DNA sequences within the sample encode an identical CDR3. This chain joins TRGV3 and TRGJ1 or TRGJ2. TCRdb supplies no J gene; here it was assigned by aligning the nucleotide sequence to germline. In germline, CDR1 is VTNTFY, CDR2 YDVSTARD (reference sequence). This CDR3 is built from 11 residues. With 2 bases clipped from V and 7 bases from J, the junction kept 2 bases outside the gene matches. CDR3 sequence: CATWDTYKKLF. CDR3 in DNA: TGTGCCACCTGGGACACATATAAGAAACTCTTT.

For the V gene the call is TRGV9; the J gene has no call. This CDR3 spans 12 amino acids. The germline V gene has CDR1 GITISATS and CDR2 ISYDGTV (reference sequence). The CDR3: CALWEAPGKILF. DNA for the CDR3: TGTGCCTTGTGGGAGGCCCCTGGAAAGATACTCTTT.

There are a few counts of this clone. V and J are TRGV4 and TRGJ1 or TRGJ2. Germline CDR1 is EGSTGY and CDR2 is YDSYTSSV. This CDR3 is built from 11 residues. J lost 8 bases, V lost 3 bases, and 4 bases had no gene match. CDR3 sequence reads: CATWDLDKKLF. The CDR3 nucleotides are TGTGCCACCTGGGATTTAGATAAGAAACTCTTT.

The rearrangement joins TRGV8 to TRGJ1 or TRGJ2. The J gene is absent in TCRdb and was assigned here via DNA matching to germline. Germline-derived CDR1 and CDR2 are VENAVY and YDSYNSRV. Trimming took 4 bases from V and 7 from J; bases not matched to a gene: 10. This CDR3 spans 13 amino acids. CDR3 coding DNA: TGTGCCACCTGGGACCGGCGGGAATATAAGAAACTCTTT. It yields the protein CATWDRREYKKLF.

This clone came up a few times. This chain joins TRGV2 and TRGJ1 or TRGJ2. There are 14 residues in the CDR3. The V gene's germline CDR1 is EGSNGY and CDR2 YDSYNSKV. V dropped 0 bases and J dropped 0; count of bases not matched to a gene: 2. As DNA, the CDR3 is TGTGCCACCTGGGACGGGCGGAATTATTATAAGAAACTCTTT. It specifies CATWDGRNYYKKLF.

Concerning this clone itself: Other DNA sequences from this sample encode an identical CDR3 as well. The V and J genes are TRGV4 and TRGJ1 or TRGJ2. The J gene, missing from TCRdb, was assigned here through DNA to germline matching. Trimming at V came to 0 bases and at J to 6 bases, leaving 5 bases not matched to a gene. From germline, CDR1 is EGSTGY and CDR2 YDSYTSSV. The CDR3 sequence is 13 residues long. As DNA, the CDR3 is TGTGCCACCTGGGATGGGCCGGTTTATAAGAAACTCTTT. Its translation is CATWDGPVYKKLF.

This clone was found a few times. The V call is TRGV5, the J call TRGJ1 or TRGJ2. TCRdb offers no J gene call, so here the DNA was matched to germline to obtain one. Germline-derived CDR1 and CDR2 are VINAFY and YDVSNSKD. The CDR3 has 12 residues. V lost 1 base and J lost 12; bases outside the gene matches: 9. The CDR3 loop is CATWDSFRRKLF. The CDR3 nucleotides read TGTGCCACCTGGGACAGTTTTCGGAGGAAACTCTTT.

The genes are TRGV9 and TRGJ1 or TRGJ2. TCRdb gives no J gene; it was assigned here by matching the DNA to germline. V shed 2 bases and J 0 bases; nucleotides not matched to a gene: 7. Germline CDR1 GITISATS, CDR2 ISYDGTV (reference sequence). The CDR3 length is 15 residues. The CDR3 nucleotides read TGTGCCTTGTGGGAGGCGACCCTGAATTATTATAAGAAACTCTTT. Its protein is CALWEATLNYYKKLF.

The rearrangement joins TRGV3 to TRGJP2. As TCRdb names no J gene, one was assigned here on the basis of a DNA match to germline. V was clipped by 0 bases and J by 4 bases; unmatched bases: 11. Looked up from germline, CDR1 is VTNTFY and CDR2 is YDVSTARD (reference sequence). CDR3 length: 17 residues. The CDR3 spells CATWDRPSGTSDWIKTF. The CDR3 DNA sequence: TGTGCCACCTGGGACAGGCCGTCCGGAACTAGTGATTGGATCAAGACGTTT.

This clone was observed a handful of times. The chain combines TRGV9 with TRGJ1 or TRGJ2. Germline V lookup: CDR1 GITISATS, CDR2 ISYDGTV (reference sequence). The CDR3 extends over 12 amino acids. V gave up 0 bases and J gave up 7 bases; unmatched junction bases: 3. CDR3: CALWEVIYKKLF. CDR3 nucleotide sequence: TGTGCCTTGTGGGAGGTGATATATAAGAAACTCTTT.

The rearrangement joins TRGV4 to TRGJ1 or TRGJ2. TCRdb records no J gene; here it was assigned by comparing the DNA to germline. The CDR3 length is 13 residues. The V segment lost 6 bases and the J segment 0 bases; nucleotides outside the gene matches: 5. The germline gives CDR1 EGSTGY, CDR2 YDSYTSSV. CDR3 bases: TGTGCCACCTGGCTCCGGAATTATTATAAGAAACTCTTT. It is translated as CATWLRNYYKKLF.

In regard to this clone: This sample also contains other DNA sequences that code for the same CDR3. The genes are TRGV3 and TRGJ1 or TRGJ2. TCRdb carries no J gene annotation; the J gene was assigned here by matching the DNA with germline. This CDR3 is built from 11 residues. Germline V gives CDR1 VTNTFY, CDR2 YDVSTARD (reference sequence). With V trimmed by 0 bases and J by 12 bases, 5 bases remained unmatched. The CDR3 nucleotides read TGTGCCACCTGGGACAGGCTGAGGAAACTCTTT. This sequence encodes CATWDRLRKLF.

V usage is TRGV2 and J usage is TRGJ1 or TRGJ2. TCRdb does not report a J gene; here it was assigned by matching the DNA to germline references. The length of the CDR3 is 14 residues. CDR1 is EGSNGY, CDR2 YDSYNSKV, per germline. With V trimmed by 4 bases and J by 3 bases, 9 bases remained unmatched. The CDR3 spells CATWEGLLYYKKLF. The CDR3 DNA sequence: TGTGCCACCTGGGAAGGCCTTCTTTATTATAAGAAACTCTTT.